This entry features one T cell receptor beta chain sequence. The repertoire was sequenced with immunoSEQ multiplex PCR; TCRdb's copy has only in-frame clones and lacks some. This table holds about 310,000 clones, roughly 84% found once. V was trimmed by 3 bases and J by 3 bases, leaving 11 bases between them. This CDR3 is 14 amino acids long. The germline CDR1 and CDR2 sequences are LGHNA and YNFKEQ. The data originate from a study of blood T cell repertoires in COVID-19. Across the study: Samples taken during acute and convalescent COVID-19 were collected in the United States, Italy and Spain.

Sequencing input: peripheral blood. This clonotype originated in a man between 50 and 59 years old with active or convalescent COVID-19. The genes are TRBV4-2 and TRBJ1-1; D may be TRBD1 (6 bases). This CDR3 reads CASSHRGRDTEAFF. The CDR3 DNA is TGTGCCAGCAGCCACAGGGGTCGGGACACTGAAGCTTTCTTT.